This T cell receptor beta chain was obtained from a study of T cell responses to AZD1222 COVID-19 vaccine. Notes on the study in general: Nearly half of spike-specific TCRs reportedly target variant regions that are unmutated in the B.1.351 and B.1.1.7 variants.

Some clones are missing from TCRdb's copy, which holds only in-frame ones; the method was immunoSEQ multiplex PCR. There are roughly 120,000 clones in the sample; approximately 88% occur only once, and around 20% lies in the top ten. Remarks on this clone: The antigen remains undetermined.

Germline-derived CDR1 and CDR2 are MDHEN and SYDVKM. V was pared by 6 bases and J by 0 bases, with 12 bases between. The CDR3 runs 15 residues. This TCR was sampled from an adult in good health. This specimen was peripheral blood, taken on day 0 of MenACWY control vaccination. The V call is TRBV28, the J call TRBJ2-4; D may be TRBD1 or TRBD2 (5 bases each). CDR3 sequence: CASSSPGTAKNIQYF. The DNA for the CDR3 is TGTGCCAGCAGCTCCCCCGGGACAGCCAAAAACATTCAGTACTTC.